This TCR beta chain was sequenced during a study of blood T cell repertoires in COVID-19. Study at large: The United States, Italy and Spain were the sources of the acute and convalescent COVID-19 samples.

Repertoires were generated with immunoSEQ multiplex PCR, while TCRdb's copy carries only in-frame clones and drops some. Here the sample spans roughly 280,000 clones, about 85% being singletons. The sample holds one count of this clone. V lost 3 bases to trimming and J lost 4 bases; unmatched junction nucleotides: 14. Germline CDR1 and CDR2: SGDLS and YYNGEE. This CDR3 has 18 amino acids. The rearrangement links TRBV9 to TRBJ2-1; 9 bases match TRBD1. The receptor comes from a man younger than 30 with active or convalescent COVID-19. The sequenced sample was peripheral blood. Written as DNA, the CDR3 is TGTGCCAGCAGCGGGGAGGGGGGCTACGGGACAGGGTACAATGAGCAGTTCTTC. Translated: CASSGEGGYGTGYNEQFF. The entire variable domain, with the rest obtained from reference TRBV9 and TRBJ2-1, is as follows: DSGVTQTPKHLITATGQRVTLRCSPRSGDLSVYWYQQSLDQGLQFLIQYYNGEERAKGNILERFSAQQFPDLHSELNLSSLELGDSALYFCASSGEGGYGTGYNEQFFGPGTRLTVL.